The next 8 T cell receptor beta chains were all read from a single sample in a study of blood T cell repertoires in COVID-19. Some clones are missing from TCRdb's copy, which holds only in-frame ones; the method was immunoSEQ multiplex PCR. Among roughly 80,000 clones listed, roughly 89% were seen once. The sample was peripheral blood. These receptors were taken from a woman at least 80 years old with active or convalescent COVID-19.

V is TRBV18 and J is TRBJ2-1; D unresolved. Trimming cost V 0 bases and J 4 bases, with 7 bases left between them. Germline CDR1 KGHSH, CDR2 LQKENI. This CDR3 contains 14 residues. The CDR3 here is CASSPPVTYNEQFF. CDR3 in DNA: TGTGCCAGCTCACCACCGGTGACTTACAATGAGCAGTTCTTC.

This chain links TRBV7-2 with TRBJ2-7; 12 nucleotides match TRBD2. The V gene's germline CDR1 is SGHTA and CDR2 FQGNSA. This CDR3 is built from 16 residues. V trimming: 1 base; J trimming: 2 bases; junction bases outside the gene matches: 3. The CDR3 here is CASSLGTSGVAYEQYF. CDR3 nucleotide sequence: TGTGCCAGCAGCTTAGGGACTAGCGGGGTGGCCTACGAGCAGTACTTC.

The V gene is TRBV2, the J gene TRBJ2-5; 13 bases are a match to TRBD2. The CDR3 runs 16 residues. Germline loops: CDR1 SNHLY, CDR2 FYNNEI. Germline trimming cut 4 bases from V and 2 bases from J; bases unmatched to any gene: 4. The CDR3 is CASSVGGLAGQETQYF. The CDR3 DNA reads as TGTGCCAGCAGTGTGGGGGGACTAGCGGGGCAAGAGACCCAGTACTTC.

The chain uses TRBV5-1 and TRBJ2-2; 12 bases align to TRBD1. Germline trimming cut 3 bases from V and 7 bases from J; bases unmatched to any gene: 19. This CDR3 is 20 amino acids long. CDR1 and CDR2 (germline): SGHRS, YFSETQ. The CDR3, as DNA: TGCGCCAGCAGCTCCGTGGCCGTTGCCGGGACAGGGGGCGAAAACGGGGAGCTGTTTTTT. It translates to CASSSVAVAGTGGENGELFF.

This sequence joins TRBV3-1 (or the pseudogene TRBV3-2) and TRBJ2-5, with D possibly matching TRBD2 (5 bases). Trimming left V 1 base short and J 7 bases short, with 10 bases between. The CDR3 totals 13 residues. CDR1 is LGHDT and CDR2 is YNNKEL in the germline V gene (reference sequence). This chain's CDR3 is CASSQGWAGTQYF. CDR3 sequence (DNA): TGTGCCAGCAGCCAAGGATGGGCGGGGACCCAGTACTTC.

V and J are TRBV5-1 and TRBJ1-3; 7 positions agree with TRBD1. The V gene's germline CDR1 is SGHRS and CDR2 YFSETQ. J gave up 4 bases and V 0 bases, and 4 bases lay outside the gene matches. This CDR3 has 15 residues. CDR3 in amino acids: CASSLGDSGGNTIYF. CDR3 sequence (DNA): TGCGCCAGCAGCTTGGGGGACAGTGGCGGAAACACCATATATTTT.

The rearrangement uses TRBV7-9 and TRBJ1-5, with a possible D match to TRBD1 (5 bases). The germline V and J ends were trimmed by 7 bases and 2 bases, with 12 bases remaining between them. From germline, CDR1 is SEHNR and CDR2 FQNEAQ (reference sequence). The CDR3 extends over 14 amino acids. CDR3 DNA sequence: TGTGCCAGCACCCGGGCGGGGGGCAATCAGCCCCAGCATTTT. This encodes CASTRAGGNQPQHF.

V usage is TRBV18 and J usage is TRBJ1-1; tentatively, D is TRBD1 (5 bases). V dropped 3 bases and J dropped 0 bases, with 8 bases sitting between them. Germline loops: CDR1 KGHSH, CDR2 LQKENI. This CDR3 has 14 amino acids. The CDR3 reads CASSPDILNTEAFF. The CDR3, as DNA: TGTGCCAGCTCACCGGACATACTGAACACTGAAGCTTTCTTT.